This T cell receptor (beta chain) was profiled in a study of T cell clonotyping in hematopoietic cell transplantation. Looking at the study overall: Cytoreduction preceded collection of pretransplant recipient samples.

A remark on this clone: Its specificity is not known.

The ends lost 7 bases at V and 4 bases at J; junction bases unmatched: 9. The germline V gene has CDR1 SQVTM and CDR2 ANQGSEA. CDR3 length: 14 residues. Repertoires were generated with immunoSEQ multiplex PCR, while TCRdb's copy carries only in-frame clones and drops some. The profile shows roughly 40,000 clones, less than 85% of them singletons. Regarding time point: recipient sample about 28 days before transplant, after cytoreduction. Study-wide results and caveats: Broader posttransplant TCR repertoire diversity was predicted by graft donor and pretransplant recipient Inverse Simpson Index values. At the given depth, recipient repertoires were over 95% de novo clonotypes. Without cell sorting, CD4 versus CD8 contributions remain unresolved.

This receptor was identified in a man aged 55 to 70 with acute myeloid leukemia. Some clones in this sample may be carry-over from other donors' samples. The rearrangement links TRBV29-1 to TRBJ1-2; 10 positions match TRBD1. This sample comprised peripheral blood mononuclear cells, obtained before stem cell transplant. In DNA, the CDR3 is TGCAGCGCCCGGCGGGGGGACAGGGGCTATGGCTACACCTTC. It yields the protein CSARRGDRGYGYTF.